This T cell receptor beta chain was observed in a study of OX40 agonist ivuxolimab in advanced cancers. V gave up 4 bases and J gave up 6 bases, with 13 bases separating them. The CDR3 runs 13 residues. Per the germline V gene, CDR1 is SGHNT and CDR2 is YENEEA. Data came from immunoSEQ multiplex PCR; TCRdb stores just in-frame clones and leaves some out. The sample lists tens of thousands of clones; around 80% were seen once. Drawing of blood for sampling happened at baseline, at cycle 4 day 1, and at cycle 7 day 1. The chain joins TRBV11-3 to TRBJ2-7; D is perhaps TRBD2 (5 bases). The sequence was collected from an adult with an advanced solid tumor such as melanoma, head and neck, liver or kidney cancer. The sequences come from CD4+ or CD8+ T cells sorted from blood, collected in a trial of the OX40 agonist ivuxolimab. As DNA, the CDR3 is TGTGCCAGCAGCTCTGGCGCGGCGGGCGAGCAGTACTTC. Translated, it gives CASSSGAAGEQYF.